This is a list of T cell receptor beta chains from one sample in a study of shared T cell receptors in the human thymus. Clones were read by immunoSEQ multiplex PCR, and TCRdb kept only the in-frame ones, dropping some. Counted here are about 660,000 clones, roughly 90% occurring once; the ten biggest clones make up about 0.01%. These sequences were also reported in another study, on human thymus T cells.

Material: thymocytes. The source of these receptors is a boy under three years old with a congenital heart defect. Each CDR3 is given with its conserved first and last residue. The D gene is left open where the match is weak. Only part of the rows carry a size: once, few, many, or a class if the clone is expanded.

>TRBJ2-2|-|TRBV5-1|TRBD2
CASSSYTFTSVRRAYTGELFF
TGCGCCAGCAGCTCCTACACCTTTACTAGCGTTAGGAGGGCCTATACCGGGGAGCTGTTTTTT
>TRBJ2-1|few|TRBV7-2|-
CASSSQRFRETHYNEQFF
TGTGCCAGCAGCTCCCAAAGGTTCCGGGAGACCCATTACAATGAGCAGTTCTTC
>TRBJ2-2|-|TRBV2|-
CASSARAVNTGELFF
TGTGCCAGCAGTGCGAGGGCGGTCAACACCGGGGAGCTGTTTTTT
>TRBJ1-2|-|TRBV7-4|-
CASSRPYGVGGYTF
TGTGCCAGCAGCCGACCTTACGGGGTCGGCGGCTACACCTTC
>TRBJ2-2|-|TRBV13|TRBD1
CASSPRRGRAGELFF
TGTGCCAGCAGCCCCCGAAGGGGGCGCGCCGGGGAGCTGTTTTTT
>TRBJ2-3|-|TRBV10-1|-
CASSESDGGLHPTSTDTQYF
TGCGCCAGCAGTGAGTCTGACGGGGGGCTTCACCCTACAAGCACAGATACGCAGTATTTT
>TRBJ2-7|-|TRBV27|TRBD2
CASSPGDSGRAPGYEQYF
TGTGCCAGCAGTCCGGGGGATAGCGGGAGGGCCCCCGGCTACGAGCAGTACTTC
>TRBJ1-4|-|TRBV12-2|-
CASRRPGQGNCGATNEKLFF
TGTGCAAGTCGTCGCCCGGGACAGGGTAACTGTGGCGCAACTAATGAAAAACTGTTTTTT
>TRBJ2-3|-|TRBV9|TRBD2
CASSVERGLAGEADTQYF
TGTGCCAGCAGCGTAGAGAGGGGACTAGCGGGAGAGGCAGATACGCAGTATTTT
>TRBJ2-7|-|TRBV28|-
CASSISGPYEQYF
TGTGCCAGCAGCATCAGCGGCCCCTACGAGCAGTACTTC